The 19 T cell receptor beta chains listed next were all sequenced from one sample in a study of OX40 agonist ivuxolimab in advanced cancers. The data were produced by immunoSEQ multiplex PCR, yet TCRdb's version contains in-frame clones alone and is incomplete. The sample consists of about 59,000 clones, over 80% of them appearing once. Sequencing was performed on CD4+ or CD8+ T cells sorted from blood, taken in a trial of the OX40 agonist ivuxolimab. The origin of the receptors is an adult with an advanced solid tumor such as melanoma, head and neck, liver or kidney cancer.

The gene calls are TRBV6-1 and TRBJ2-2, with D maybe TRBD2 (5 bases). This CDR3 comprises 13 residues. Per germline, CDR1 MNHNS and CDR2 SASEGT. With 2 bases removed from V and 7 bases from J, the gap between germline ends came to 8 bases. The CDR3 sequence is CASSERGSGELFF. The CDR3 coding sequence is TGTGCCAGCAGTGAACGAGGGAGCGGGGAGCTGTTTTTT.

V gene TRBV4-3 combines with J gene TRBJ2-5, with 10 bases fitting TRBD1. Looked up from germline, CDR1 is LGHNA and CDR2 is YSLEER. J gave up 5 bases and V 1 base, and 4 bases lay outside the gene matches. The CDR3 runs to 15 residues. CDR3: CASSQAGTGVETQYF. The DNA for the CDR3 is TGCGCCAGCAGCCAAGCAGGGACAGGGGTCGAGACCCAGTACTTC.

The chain joins TRBV4-3 to TRBJ2-1, with D possibly being TRBD2 (5 bases). This CDR3 is 15 amino acids long. Germline CDR1 LGHNA, CDR2 YSLEER. The V and J ends lost 4 bases and 4 bases respectively, with 14 bases between them. CDR3 coding DNA: TGCGCCAGCAGCCGCTTGGCGGGCAGTTACAATGAGCAGTTCTTC. Protein sequence: CASSRLAGSYNEQFF.

This clone was seen more than once but under ten times. This rearrangement joins TRBV4-1 to TRBJ2-3; 16 positions match TRBD2. V trimming: 4 bases; J trimming: 0 bases; junction bases outside the gene matches: 10. Germline-derived CDR1 and CDR2 are MGHRA and YSYEKL. The CDR3 spans 20 residues. This CDR3 is CASSLPRGLAGGYSTDTQYF. CDR3 nucleotide sequence: TGCGCCAGCAGCCTTCCCAGGGGACTAGCGGGAGGGTACAGCACAGATACGCAGTATTTT.

This clone has only a few counts. This chain uses TRBV28 with TRBJ1-2, with TRBD1 identical over 7 bases. The CDR3 is 14 amino acids. V lost 6 bases and J lost 3; bases outside the gene matches: 7. The germline CDR1 and CDR2 sequences are MDHEN and SYDVKM. The CDR3 DNA follows: TGTGCCAGCAGATTGAATGGACAGGACTATGGCTACACCTTC. Translating it yields CASRLNGQDYGYTF.

The chain employs TRBV11-3 and TRBJ2-2; 12 nucleotides line up with TRBD2. V lost 4 bases to trimming and J lost 6 bases; unmatched junction nucleotides: 3. This CDR3 has 15 residues. Germline V gives CDR1 SGHNT, CDR2 YENEEA. CDR3 loop: CASSSRTSGAGELFF. The DNA of the CDR3 is TGTGCCAGCAGCTCCCGGACTAGCGGGGCCGGGGAGCTGTTTTTT.

This clone appeared once. The V gene is TRBV19, the J gene TRBJ1-4, with a tentative D call TRBD1 (5 bases). This CDR3 is 15 amino acids long. Trimming pared 4 bases from V and 5 bases from J, leaving 14 bases between. Per germline, CDR1 LNHDA and CDR2 SQIVND (reference sequence). The CDR3: CASSTLDTRNEKLFF. The CDR3 nucleotides are TGTGCCAGTAGTACCCTGGACACCCGAAATGAAAAACTGTTTTTT.

CDR3 protein: CASSLKVIDTQYF. In DNA, the CDR3 is TGTGCCAGTAGTTTGAAGGTGATAGATACGCAGTATTTT. V is TRBV19 and J is TRBJ2-3; D not resolved. This CDR3 has 13 residues. Trimming left V 5 bases short and J 5 bases short, with 11 bases between. In germline, CDR1 is LNHDA, CDR2 SQIVND (reference sequence).

This clone was seen a single time. The chain carries TRBV28 and TRBJ2-3; D is ambiguous. Trimming pared 5 bases from V and 5 bases from J, leaving 5 bases between. Germline loops: CDR1 MDHEN, CDR2 SYDVKM. The CDR3 is 11 residues long. Here the CDR3 reads CASSPGDTQYF. For the CDR3, the DNA is TGTGCCAGCAGTCCCGGAGATACGCAGTATTTT.

This chain links TRBV10-1 with TRBJ2-3, with 7 bases aligning to TRBD1. CDR3 length: 15 amino acids. Germline-derived CDR1 and CDR2 are WNHNN and SYGVQD (reference sequence). After removal of 2 bases from V and 0 bases from J, the junction contained 2 bases not matched to a gene. DNA of the CDR3: TGCGCCAGCAGTGAGGGACAGGTCAGCACAGATACGCAGTATTTT. Its protein is CASSEGQVSTDTQYF.

V gene TRBV4-1 combines with J gene TRBJ1-1; 8 positions match TRBD1. J was trimmed by 4 bases and V by 4 bases; bases with no gene match: 5. Germline CDR1 is MGHRA and CDR2 is YSYEKL. This CDR3 is built from 14 residues. CDR3 residues: CASSPPDRGTEAFF. For the CDR3, the DNA is TGCGCCAGCAGCCCTCCCGACAGGGGCACTGAAGCTTTCTTT.

The V call is TRBV10-2, the J call TRBJ2-1; TRBD1 agrees at 7 bases. The V segment lost 4 bases and the J segment 4 bases; nucleotides outside the gene matches: 4. Germline loops: CDR1 WSHSY, CDR2 SAAADI. This CDR3 comprises 14 residues. The CDR3 DNA reads as TGCGCCAGCAGTGGCCAGACAGGGTACAATGAGCAGTTCTTC. Its translation is CASSGQTGYNEQFF.

J is TRBJ2-7 and V is TRBV20-1; D is possibly TRBD2 (5 bases). The CDR3 is 11 residues long. The germline gives CDR1 DFQATT, CDR2 SNEGSKA (reference sequence). Trimming shortened V by 6 bases and J by 3 bases, and 9 bases separated the two germline ends. CDR3: CSAARDYEQYF. CDR3 sequence (DNA): TGCAGTGCCGCCCGGGACTACGAGCAGTACTTC.

The rearrangement joins TRBV5-6 to TRBJ1-2, with 7 bases matching TRBD1. The CDR3 length is 15 residues. Germline V gene data show CDR1 as SGHDT and CDR2 as YYEEEE. V shed 4 bases and J 2 bases; nucleotides not matched to a gene: 8. CDR3 residues: CASSPYDRDNYGYTF. CDR3 sequence (DNA): TGTGCCAGCAGCCCCTACGACAGGGACAACTATGGCTACACCTTC.

The chain joins TRBV30 to TRBJ1-5; D uncertain. Germline CDR1 and CDR2: GTSNPN and SVGIG (reference sequence). V lost 2 bases, J lost 1 base, and 6 bases lay in between. This CDR3 contains 13 residues. This CDR3 is CAWSSDSNQPQHF. Written as DNA, the CDR3 is TGTGCCTGGAGTTCCGACAGCAATCAGCCCCAGCATTTT.

This CDR3 is CASSQDRASGSYEQYF. The DNA for the CDR3 is TGCGCCAGCAGCCAAGATCGGGCTAGCGGGAGTTACGAGCAGTACTTC. This chain joins TRBV4-3 and TRBJ2-7; 10 bases agree with TRBD2. The CDR3 has 16 residues. Germline lookup yields CDR1 LGHNA and CDR2 YSLEER. V lost 0 bases to trimming and J lost 4 bases; unmatched junction nucleotides: 6.

The J gene is TRBJ2-7, the V gene TRBV7-9; D gene ambiguous. The CDR3 is 15 amino acids. V was pared by 5 bases and J by 3 bases, with 17 bases between. Germline CDR1 reads SEHNR; CDR2 reads FQNEAQ (reference sequence). The CDR3 here is CASSPLGQVYYEQYF. CDR3 DNA: TGTGCCAGCAGCCCTCTCGGGCAAGTTTACTACGAGCAGTACTTC.

This chain links TRBV27 with TRBJ2-2; weak D call: TRBD2 (6 bases). V was cut by 1 base and J by 0 bases, with 9 bases left in between. Germline-derived CDR1 and CDR2 are MNHEY and SMNVEV (reference sequence). The CDR3 length is 16 residues. CDR3 loop: CASSLYRGTNTGELFF. CDR3 sequence (DNA): TGTGCCAGCAGTTTATATCGGGGGACGAACACCGGGGAGCTGTTTTTT.

The chain couples TRBV27 to TRBJ1-6, with TRBD1 matching over 8 bases. The CDR3 has 16 amino acids. CDR1 and CDR2 from the germline V gene are MNHEY and SMNVEV (reference sequence). The J segment lost 9 bases and the V segment lost 6 bases, leaving 13 bases of the junction unmatched. The CDR3 reads CASRKTFGRGLSPLHF. Written as DNA, the CDR3 is TGTGCCAGCAGAAAAACGTTCGGCAGGGGGCTTTCACCCCTCCACTTT.